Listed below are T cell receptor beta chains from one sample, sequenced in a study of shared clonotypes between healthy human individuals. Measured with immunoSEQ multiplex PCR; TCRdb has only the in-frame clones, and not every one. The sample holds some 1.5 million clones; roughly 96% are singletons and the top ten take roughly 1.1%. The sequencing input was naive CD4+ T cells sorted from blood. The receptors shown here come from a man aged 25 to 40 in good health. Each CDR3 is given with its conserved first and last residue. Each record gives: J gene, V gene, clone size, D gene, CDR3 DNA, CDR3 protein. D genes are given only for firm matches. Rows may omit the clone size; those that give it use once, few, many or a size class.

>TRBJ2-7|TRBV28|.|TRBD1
TGTGCCAGCAGTACACCCGGGACAGGGGCCTACGAGCAGTACTTC
CASSTPGTGAYEQYF
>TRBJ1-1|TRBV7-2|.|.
TGTGCCAGCAGCTTAGGGTTCTGGGGAGCCAGAAACACTGAAGCTTTCTTT
CASSLGFWGARNTEAFF
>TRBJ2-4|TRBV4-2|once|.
TGTGCCAGCAGCCCTTTTACAGGGCTGTCAGCCAAAAACATTCAGTACTTC
CASSPFTGLSAKNIQYF
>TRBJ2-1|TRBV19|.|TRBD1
TGTGCCAGTAGTAAGCCGACAGGGGGCGCGAATGAGCAGTTCTTC
CASSKPTGGANEQFF
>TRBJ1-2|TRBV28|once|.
TGTGCCAGCAGTCGCGCGGGGACGGTGAACTATGGCTACACCTTC
CASSRAGTVNYGYTF
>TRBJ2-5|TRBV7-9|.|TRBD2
TGTGCCAGCATCATTCCCGGACTAGAAGAGACCCAGTACTTC
CASIIPGLEETQYF
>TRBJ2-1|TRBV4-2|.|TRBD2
TGTGCCAGCAGCCCGACAGCGGGAGGGCCCAACAATGAGCAGTTCTTC
CASSPTAGGPNNEQFF
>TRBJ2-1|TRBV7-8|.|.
TGTGCCAGCAGCTTTTCGAATGAGCAGTTCTTC
CASSFSNEQFF
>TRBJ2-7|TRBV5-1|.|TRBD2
TGCGCCAGCAGCCAATCGACTAGCGGGAGCGACGAGCAGTACTTC
CASSQSTSGSDEQYF
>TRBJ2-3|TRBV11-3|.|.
TGTGCCAGCAGCTTAGGGGTCGGGACTAGCACAGATACGCAGTATTTT
CASSLGVGTSTDTQYF
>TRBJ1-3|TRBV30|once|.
TGTGCCTGGTCACAGAACACCATATATTTT
CAWSQNTIYF
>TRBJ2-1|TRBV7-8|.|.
TGTGCCAGCAGCCCGCGGAATGATCCAACCTACAATGAGCAGTTCTTC
CASSPRNDPTYNEQFF
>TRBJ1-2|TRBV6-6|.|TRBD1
TGTGCCAGCAGTCAGGGGACAGGGATGTATGGCTACACCTTC
CASSQGTGMYGYTF
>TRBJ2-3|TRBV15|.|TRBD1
TGTGCCACCAGCGAAGGGTACAGGGGGGAAGCGGATACGCAGTATTTT
CATSEGYRGEADTQYF
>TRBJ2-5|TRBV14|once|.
TGTGCCAGCAGCCAACCGGGACCCCATAGGACCCAGTACTTC
CASSQPGPHRTQYF
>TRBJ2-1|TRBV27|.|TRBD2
TGTGCCAGCAGTAAACGGACTAGCGGGAGCAAGAATGAGCAGTTCTTC
CASSKRTSGSKNEQFF
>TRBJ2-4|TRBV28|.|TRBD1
TGTGCCAGCAGTAGGACAGGAGCCAAAAACATTCAGTACTTC
CASSRTGAKNIQYF
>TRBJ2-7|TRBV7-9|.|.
TGTGCCAGCACGTCTCTGGGGGAGCAGTACTTC
CASTSLGEQYF
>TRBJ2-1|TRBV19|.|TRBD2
TGTGCCAGTAGTATAAGACTAGCGGGAGCCTACAATGAGCAGTTCTTC
CASSIRLAGAYNEQFF
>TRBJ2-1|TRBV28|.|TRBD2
TGTGCCAGCAGATCAGGGGCGGGAGGGATGAGTGAGCAGTTCTTC
CASRSGAGGMSEQFF